What follows are 25 T cell receptor beta chains derived from one specimen sequenced in a study of T-cell memory formation after mild COVID-19. TCRdb redid the calling of the 5' RACE reads with MiXCR, one entry per CDR3 protein. The sample holds hundreds of thousands of distinct CDR3 sequences, 20% to 30% seen once. Sequencing was performed on PBMCs or a T cell subset sorted from them (not recorded which). These receptor sequences come from an adult woman who had mild COVID-19 (a few samples of this study predate the infection). Cell type and time point are not known.

The count of this clonotype is one. The J gene is TRBJ1-5, the V gene TRBV19; TRBD1 agrees at 8 bases. The CDR3 has 15 residues. Germline CDR1 is LNHDA and CDR2 is SQIVND (reference sequence). J lost 5 bases, V lost 1 base, and 4 bases had no gene match. The CDR3 bases are TGTGCCAGTAGTATAGGGGCCAGGGGGCATCAGCCCCAGCATTTT. Translating gives CASSIGARGHQPQHF.

This clonotype was seen a few times. The chain uses TRBV5-5 and TRBJ1-1; tentative D call: TRBD1 (5 bases). Deletions cut 3 bases from V and 4 bases from J, with 16 bases between. Germline lookup yields CDR1 SGHKS and CDR2 YYEKEE (reference sequence). The CDR3 runs 15 residues. DNA for the CDR3: TGTGCCAGCAGCTCAAGGACCTTTAGGGGCACTGAAGCTTTCTTT. It is translated as CASSSRTFRGTEAFF.

This chain connects TRBV7-9 to TRBJ1-4; no reliable D call. The germline V and J ends were trimmed by 3 bases and 8 bases, with 13 bases remaining between them. Germline-derived CDR1 and CDR2 are SEHNR and FQNEAQ (reference sequence). The CDR3 spans 14 residues. CDR3 nucleotides: TGTGCCAGCAGCTTCTGGGCCTCTGGGGAAAAACTGTTTTTT. This sequence encodes CASSFWASGEKLFF.

This clonotype was observed a few times. This sequence joins TRBV5-1 and TRBJ2-7; D ambiguous. The germline V and J ends were trimmed by 4 bases and 6 bases, with 14 bases remaining between them. CDR1 SGHRS and CDR2 YFSETQ come from the germline V gene. The CDR3 runs to 13 residues. Here the CDR3 reads CASSPQTTSEQYF. The DNA of the CDR3 is TGCGCCAGCAGCCCCCAGACGACCTCCGAGCAGTACTTC.

The rearrangement links TRBV12-3 or TRBV12-4 to TRBJ2-7, with 7 nucleotides matching TRBD2. The V segment lost 5 bases and the J segment 7 bases; nucleotides outside the gene matches: 11. This CDR3 contains 14 residues. CDR3: CASSGSGAPREQYF. In DNA, the CDR3 is TGTGCCAGCAGTGGAAGCGGGGCCCCACGGGAGCAGTACTTC.

This clonotype was seen more than once but under ten times. The chain employs TRBV6-2 or TRBV6-3 and TRBJ1-1; D is ambiguous. This CDR3 has 12 residues. Trimming took off 2 bases at V and 5 bases at J, with 6 bases between the two ends. The germline V gene has CDR1 MNHEY and CDR2 SVGEGT. The CDR3 loop is CASSYGPTEAFF. The CDR3 DNA follows: TGTGCCAGCAGTTACGGACCTACTGAAGCTTTCTTT.

V is TRBV5-1 and J is TRBJ2-1; D could derive from TRBD1 or TRBD2 (5 bases each). The CDR3 contains 12 residues. Trimming left V 4 bases short and J 9 bases short, with 11 bases between. The germline CDR1 and CDR2 sequences are SGHRS and YFSETQ. In DNA form, the CDR3 reads TGCGCCAGCAGCGTCGAGAGGGGTGAGCAGTTCTTC. Encoded protein: CASSVERGEQFF.

The gene calls are TRBV6-1 and TRBJ1-5, with D unresolved. Trimming left V 3 bases short and J 9 bases short, with 9 bases between. The CDR3 consists of 12 residues. The germline CDR1 and CDR2 sequences are MNHNS and SASEGT. In DNA, the CDR3 is TGTGCCAGCAGTGATTGGGGTCGGCCCCAGCATTTT. The encoded protein is CASSDWGRPQHF.

V and J are TRBV18 and TRBJ2-5; TRBD1 is a possible D gene (5 bases). CDR1 is KGHSH and CDR2 is LQKENI in the germline V gene. The CDR3 runs to 14 residues. V was pared by 2 bases and J by 1 base, with 8 bases between. The CDR3 sequence is CASSPKGPQETQYF. CDR3 bases: TGTGCCAGCTCACCAAAGGGGCCCCAAGAGACCCAGTACTTC.

This chain connects TRBV7-8 to TRBJ1-4; tentative D call: TRBD1 (6 bases). Deletions cut 5 bases from V and 7 bases from J, with 17 bases between. This CDR3 is built from 15 residues. Germline loops: CDR1 SGHVS, CDR2 FQNEAQ. The CDR3: CASSASVTGFEKLFF. The CDR3 DNA sequence: TGTGCCAGCAGCGCAAGCGTTACAGGGTTTGAAAAACTGTTTTTT.

The CDR3 spells CASSLEGILSEAFF. For the CDR3, the DNA is TGTGCCAGCAGCTTAGAAGGGATACTGTCTGAAGCTTTCTTT. The rearrangement links TRBV7-2 to TRBJ1-1; no firm D call. This CDR3 region has 14 residues. CDR1 is SGHTA and CDR2 is FQGNSA in the germline V gene. Trimming removed 1 base at V and 6 bases at J, with 12 bases between.

This clonotype was counted many times. This chain uses TRBV24-1 with TRBJ2-1, with 8 bases fitting TRBD2. With V trimmed by 3 bases and J by 10 bases, 7 bases remained unmatched. There are 14 residues in the CDR3. Germline lookup yields CDR1 KGHDR and CDR2 SFDVKD. CDR3 DNA: TGTGCCACCAGTGATACCGGGAGGGCCAAGGAGCAGTTCTTC. Translating it yields CATSDTGRAKEQFF.

The chain recombines TRBV5-1 with TRBJ1-4; 8 bases are shared with TRBD1. This CDR3 is built from 19 residues. With 4 bases clipped from V and 2 bases from J, the junction kept 16 bases outside the gene matches. Germline lookup yields CDR1 SGHRS and CDR2 YFSETQ. CDR3 sequence (DNA): TGCGCCAGCAGCCCTGCGGGGCCAGGGGGCCTAGGGACTAATGAAAAACTGTTTTTT. Translated, it gives CASSPAGPGGLGTNEKLFF.

This clonotype was recorded a few times. The genes are TRBV5-1 and TRBJ2-7; 7 nucleotides agree with TRBD1. CDR1 and CDR2 (germline): SGHRS, YFSETQ. This CDR3 contains 13 residues. The J segment lost 2 bases and the V segment lost 3 bases, leaving 2 bases of the junction unmatched. This CDR3 reads CASSWDSAYEQYF. CDR3 coding DNA: TGCGCCAGCAGCTGGGACAGTGCCTACGAGCAGTACTTC.

The chain has TRBV19 and TRBJ2-7; no clear D gene. Trimming shortened V by 7 bases and J by 0 bases, and 19 bases separated the two germline ends. The CDR3 runs to 16 residues. The V gene's germline CDR1 is LNHDA and CDR2 SQIVND (reference sequence). The CDR3 DNA follows: TGTGCCAGTACCCCCGCCCCGGGTCTGAGCTCCTACGAGCAGTACTTC. This encodes CASTPAPGLSSYEQYF.

This clonotype was detected a few times. This rearrangement joins TRBV5-4 to TRBJ1-1; D not resolved. Germline CDR1 and CDR2: SGHNT and YYREEE (reference sequence). V was clipped by 4 bases and J by 1 base, with 8 bases between them. The CDR3 is 13 residues long. Written as DNA, the CDR3 is TGTGCCAGCAGCAACACAGCGAACACTGAAGCTTTCTTT. This codes for CASSNTANTEAFF.

This clonotype was recorded a few times. J is TRBJ2-7 and V is TRBV12-3 or TRBV12-4; D is perhaps TRBD1 (6 bases). Trimming stripped 6 bases from V and 0 bases from J, with 15 bases between. This CDR3 comprises 15 residues. CDR3 protein: CASREQGQLSYEQYF. The CDR3 region has the DNA TGTGCCAGCAGAGAACAAGGACAGCTCTCCTACGAGCAGTACTTC.

This clonotype has more than one count but fewer than ten. This chain links TRBV5-1 with TRBJ2-2, with D tentatively TRBD2 (6 bases). This CDR3 has 16 amino acids. The V gene lost 0 bases and the J gene lost 6 bases, with 15 bases spanning the gap. The germline V gene encodes CDR1 SGHRS and CDR2 YFSETQ. CDR3 sequence (DNA): TGCGCCAGCAGCTTGGCCACGGCGGGATGGCCCGGGGAGCTGTTTTTT. It specifies CASSLATAGWPGELFF.

Only a few counts were recorded for this clonotype. The chain joins TRBV18 to TRBJ1-1; D call uncertain. The V end was cut by 1 base, the J end by 1 base, with 7 bases between. The CDR3 is made up of 14 amino acids. Germline lookup yields CDR1 KGHSH and CDR2 LQKENI. The CDR3 DNA is TGTGCCAGCTCACCACAGAGTAAGAACACTGAAGCTTTCTTT. Protein sequence: CASSPQSKNTEAFF. Complete variable domain (other parts from reference TRBV18 and TRBJ1-1): NAGVMQNPRHLVRRRGQEARLRCSPMKGHSHVYWYRQLPEEGLKFMVYLQKENIIDESGMPKERFSAEFPKEGPSILRIQQVVRGDSAAYFCASSPQSKNTEAFFGQGTRLTVV.

J is TRBJ1-2 and V is TRBV6-1; no clear D gene. Germline CDR1 reads MNHNS; CDR2 reads SASEGT. Trimming took off 6 bases at V and 4 bases at J, with 21 bases between the two ends. The CDR3 loop spans 16 amino acids. CDR3 nucleotide sequence: TGTGCCAGCAGGGGTAGGACCGGCGCTATGGCCTATGGCTACACCTTC. Translating gives CASRGRTGAMAYGYTF.

This clonotype was seen many times. The chain combines TRBV29-1 with TRBJ2-1; possible D gene TRBD1, 5 bases. The CDR3 extends over 16 amino acids. The germline V gene encodes CDR1 SQVTM and CDR2 ANQGSEA. The germline V and J ends were trimmed by 5 bases and 3 bases, with 20 bases remaining between them. Here the CDR3 reads CSVRQGTSRDYNEQFF. CDR3 DNA: TGCAGCGTTCGTCAGGGAACCTCCCGTGACTACAATGAGCAGTTCTTC.

The chain links TRBV7-9 to TRBJ2-7, with a tentative D call TRBD2 (6 bases). V was trimmed by 4 bases and J by 2 bases, leaving 15 bases between them. Per germline, CDR1 SEHNR and CDR2 FQNEAQ (reference sequence). This CDR3 contains 15 residues. CDR3 protein: CASSSSRDFPYEQYF. The CDR3 nucleotides read TGTGCCAGCAGCTCGTCCAGGGACTTCCCCTACGAGCAGTACTTC.

This clonotype was observed once. The J gene is TRBJ1-2, the V gene TRBV27, with D unclear. V was trimmed by 4 bases and J by 8 bases, leaving 14 bases between them. The CDR3 is made up of 13 amino acids. Germline V gives CDR1 MNHEY, CDR2 SMNVEV (reference sequence). Here the CDR3 reads CASSSSRVKGYTF. The DNA for the CDR3 is TGTGCCAGCAGTTCCTCTAGGGTGAAGGGCTACACCTTC.

This clonotype was seen a handful of times. The rearrangement joins TRBV7-9 to TRBJ2-3; no definite D call. The CDR3 has 12 amino acids. V lost 2 bases and J lost 5, with 5 bases in between. Germline V gives CDR1 SEHNR, CDR2 FQNEAQ (reference sequence). As DNA, the CDR3 is TGTGCCAGCAGCTTATCCGTAGATACGCAGTATTTT. Residues: CASSLSVDTQYF.

A few counts support this clonotype. The chain links TRBV2 to TRBJ2-7; D gene ambiguous. CDR1 SNHLY and CDR2 FYNNEI come from the germline V gene. This CDR3 contains 14 residues. V was pared by 10 bases and J by 2 bases, with 18 bases between. The CDR3 DNA sequence: TGTGCCATCGAGTCCTCCAGTGGGACCTACGAGCAGTACTTC. Protein product: CAIESSSGTYEQYF.